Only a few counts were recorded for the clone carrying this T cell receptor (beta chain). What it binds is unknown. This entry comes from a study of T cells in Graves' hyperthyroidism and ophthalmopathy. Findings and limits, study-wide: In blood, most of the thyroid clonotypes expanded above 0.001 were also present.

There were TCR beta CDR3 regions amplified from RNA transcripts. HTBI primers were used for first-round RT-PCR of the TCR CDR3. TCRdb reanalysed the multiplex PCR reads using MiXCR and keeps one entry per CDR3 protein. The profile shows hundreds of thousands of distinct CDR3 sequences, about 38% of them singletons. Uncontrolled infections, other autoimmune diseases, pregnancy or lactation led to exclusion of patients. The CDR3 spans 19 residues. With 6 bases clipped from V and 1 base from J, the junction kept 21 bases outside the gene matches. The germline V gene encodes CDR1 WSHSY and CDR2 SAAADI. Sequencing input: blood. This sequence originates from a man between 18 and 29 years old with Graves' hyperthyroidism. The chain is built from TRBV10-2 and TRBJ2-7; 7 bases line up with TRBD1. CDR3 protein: CASSVRTTGPTLLSYEQYF. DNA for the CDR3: TGCGCCAGCAGCGTACGGACGACAGGGCCTACCTTACTTTCCTACGAGCAGTACTTC.